This T cell receptor beta chain was sequenced for a study of vaccination and CD4 T cells after COVID-19. The wider study: Six males and four females constituted the convalescent cohort, two of whom were Hispanic. Each of a few convalescent patients provided samples at day 14 and again at days 161 to 241 post-vaccination. Samples were taken after vaccination, a median of roughly 70 days after dose two, with a range of 14 to 241.

This CDR3 region has 16 residues. Germline V lookup: CDR1 DFQATT, CDR2 SNEGSKA (reference sequence). V shed 0 bases, J shed 9 bases, and the junction held 13 bases outside the gene matches. Points from the study as a whole: A median roughly 87% of convalescent patients' SARS-CoV-2-reactive clones emerged only after vaccination.

Cultured CD4+ T cell DNA was sequenced using the Oncomine TCR Beta short-read assay. One entry per CDR3 protein, called by TCRdb with MiXCR from the PCR reads. The table has under 20,000 distinct CDR3 sequences, approximately 56% seen once. Indicated time point: late sampling 161 to 241 days after vaccination in a few convalescent patients. Treatment: approximately nine-day PBMC culture with coronavirus spike peptide pools or control peptides (ViraFEST assay). Concerning this clonotype: Its specificity is unknown.

The V and J genes are TRBV20-1 and TRBJ2-1, with TRBD1 matching over 8 bases. The clonotype originates from a human donor who had recovered from COVID-19. Sequences were derived from CD4+ T cells from blood, cultured in vitro, sampled about 7 months after SARS-CoV-2 vaccination. CDR3: CSARETGTGAYGEQFF. The CDR3 DNA reads TGCAGTGCTAGAGAGACTGGGACAGGAGCTTACGGTGAGCAGTTCTTC.